One sample yielded the 20 T cell receptor beta chains listed below, sequenced in a study of OX40 agonist ivuxolimab in advanced cancers. The method was immunoSEQ multiplex PCR; TCRdb's version includes in-frame clones alone and lacks a portion of them. The data show around 45,000 clones, with around 87% seen just once and 30% to 35% held by the top ten. Here the sequenced sample was CD4+ or CD8+ T cells sorted from blood, taken in a trial of the OX40 agonist ivuxolimab. These receptors originate from an adult with an advanced solid tumor such as melanoma, head and neck, liver or kidney cancer.

This rearrangement joins TRBV28 to TRBJ1-5, with 7 bases fitting TRBD1. V was clipped by 4 bases and J by 3 bases; unmatched bases: 9. The CDR3 has 16 amino acids. In germline, CDR1 is MDHEN, CDR2 SYDVKM. CDR3 bases: TGTGCCAGCAGTTCCCCAGGGGGGGTAGACAATCAGCCCCAGCATTTT. Residues: CASSSPGGVDNQPQHF.

This sequence joins TRBV4-1 and TRBJ1-5; D might be TRBD1 (5 bases). Germline CDR1 and CDR2: MGHRA and YSYEKL. The V end lost 2 bases, the J end lost 7 bases, and 18 bases lay between the germline ends. This CDR3 is 16 amino acids long. The CDR3 here is CASSQQIAGLRQPQHF. DNA of the CDR3: TGCGCCAGCAGCCAACAAATTGCAGGGCTAAGACAGCCCCAGCATTTT.

The chain is built from TRBV11-2 and TRBJ2-1; 7 nucleotides line up with TRBD2. This CDR3 comprises 12 residues. After removal of 8 bases from V and 4 bases from J, the junction contained 2 bases not matched to a gene. Looked up from germline, CDR1 is SGHAT and CDR2 is FQNNGV. The CDR3 nucleotides read TGTGCCAGCGGAGCGGGATACAATGAGCAGTTCTTC. Its protein is CASGAGYNEQFF.

J is TRBJ2-3 and V is TRBV6-1; 8 nucleotides line up with TRBD2. The CDR3 contains 14 residues. CDR1 is MNHNS and CDR2 is SASEGT in the germline V gene. With 6 bases clipped from V and 3 bases from J, the junction kept 5 bases outside the gene matches. The CDR3 DNA sequence: TGTGCCAGCAGCCTAGGACTAGCTACAGATACGCAGTATTTT. Encoded protein: CASSLGLATDTQYF.

The rearrangement uses TRBV28 and TRBJ2-5; D gene unclear. With the DNA end fitting TRBJ2-7 better, the J assignment may be wrong. CDR1 and CDR2 from the germline V gene are MDHEN and SYDVKM. The CDR3 covers 11 residues. The CDR3 DNA sequence: TGTGCCAGCAGGGACCACTACGAGCAGTACTTC. Encoded protein: CASRDHYEQYF.

This clone was counted a few times. The V gene is TRBV7-9, the J gene TRBJ2-5, with TRBD2 matching over 8 bases. The germline CDR1 and CDR2 sequences are SEHNR and FQNEAQ (reference sequence). After removal of 5 bases from V and 11 bases from J, the junction contained 4 bases not matched to a gene. This CDR3 contains 11 residues. The CDR3 loop reads CASSILAEQYF. CDR3 sequence (DNA): TGTGCCAGCAGCATACTAGCGGAACAGTACTTC.

V is TRBV11-2 and J is TRBJ2-7; the D is unclear. Germline values: CDR1 SGHAT, CDR2 FQNNGV. The CDR3 extends over 13 amino acids. V was trimmed by 4 bases and J by 3 bases, leaving 10 bases between them. The CDR3 loop is CASSWGFFYEQYF. CDR3 bases: TGTGCCAGCAGCTGGGGATTTTTCTACGAGCAGTACTTC.

V gene TRBV27 combines with J gene TRBJ2-1, with D unclear. The germline V gene has CDR1 MNHEY and CDR2 SMNVEV (reference sequence). The CDR3 length is 14 residues. V lost 3 bases and J lost 5, with 11 bases in between. The DNA of the CDR3 is TGTGCCAGCAGTTTTACCCAGGCCGACAATGAGCAGTTCTTC. Its translation is CASSFTQADNEQFF.

This clone was observed a handful of times. V gene TRBV28 combines with J gene TRBJ1-2, with TRBD1 matching 9 bases. Per germline, CDR1 MDHEN and CDR2 SYDVKM. The CDR3 is 14 amino acids. The trim removed 5 bases at V and 4 bases at J, leaving 5 bases unmatched. The CDR3 protein is CASSLRDRVYGYTF. CDR3 DNA sequence: TGTGCCAGCAGTCTCCGGGACAGGGTCTATGGCTACACCTTC.

The chain combines TRBV5-1 with TRBJ2-1; D unclear. Germline CDR1 SGHRS, CDR2 YFSETQ. Trimming stripped 2 bases from V and 5 bases from J, with 11 bases between. This CDR3 has 14 residues. CDR3 sequence (DNA): TGCGCCAGCAGCTTCGTACAGTTCAACAATGAGCAGTTCTTC. Translated: CASSFVQFNNEQFF.

V and J are TRBV11-1 and TRBJ2-1; 9 bases fit TRBD2. CDR1 is SGHAT and CDR2 is FQDESV in the germline V gene (reference sequence). The CDR3 is made up of 15 amino acids. The V segment lost 2 bases and the J segment 8 bases; nucleotides outside the gene matches: 7. DNA of the CDR3: TGTGCCAGCAGCTTATGGGGTAGCGGGAGTGATGAGCAGTTCTTC. It encodes CASSLWGSGSDEQFF.

This clone occurred a few times. The chain uses TRBV19 and TRBJ1-1; D remains unclear. This CDR3 is built from 13 residues. Per the germline V gene, CDR1 is LNHDA and CDR2 is SQIVND (reference sequence). With 8 bases removed from V and 6 bases from J, the gap between germline ends came to 16 bases. For the CDR3, the DNA is TGTGCCAGTGCTGGACGTTGGGGAGCTGAAGCTTTCTTT. Residues: CASAGRWGAEAFF.

The V and J genes are TRBV7-7 and TRBJ2-5; 8 nucleotides agree with TRBD1. V gave up 1 base and J gave up 5 bases; unmatched junction bases: 3. CDR3 size: 14 residues. Germline V gene data show CDR1 as SSHAT and CDR2 as FNYEAQ (reference sequence). The CDR3 sequence: CASSLGRQGETQYF. Written as DNA, the CDR3 is TGTGCCAGCAGCTTAGGAAGACAGGGGGAGACCCAGTACTTC.

This clone was detected a few times. The V and J genes are TRBV2 and TRBJ1-6; D perhaps matches TRBD1 (6 bases). Germline V gene lookup returns CDR1 SNHLY and CDR2 FYNNEI. The V and J ends lost 4 bases and 2 bases respectively, with 9 bases between them. The CDR3 consists of 15 residues. CDR3 DNA: TGTGCCAGCAGTGCGGACAGAACCTATAATTCACCCCTCCACTTT. Translation gives CASSADRTYNSPLHF.

The chain links TRBV4-1 to TRBJ1-4, with D perhaps matching TRBD1 (6 bases). The CDR3 totals 16 residues. V shed 3 bases and J shed 5 bases, with 16 bases lying between them. The germline CDR1 and CDR2 sequences are MGHRA and YSYEKL. The CDR3 bases are TGCGCCAGCAGCCACCCACAGGGAGGCGGAAATGAAAAACTGTTTTTT. Protein: CASSHPQGGGNEKLFF.

The genes are TRBV13 and TRBJ1-3; 7 nucleotides align to TRBD1. CDR3 length: 16 residues. V was pared by 1 base and J by 4 bases, with 7 bases of the junction left unmatched. Germline loops: CDR1 PRHDT, CDR2 FYEKMQ (reference sequence). The CDR3 protein is CASSLERGTVGNTIYF. CDR3 sequence (DNA): TGTGCCAGCAGCTTAGAGCGAGGGACAGTGGGAAACACCATATATTTT.

This clone showed up just a few times. The rearrangement joins TRBV7-6 to TRBJ2-7; D is unresolved. CDR1 is SGHVS, CDR2 FNYEAQ, per germline. This CDR3 contains 14 residues. The V gene lost 5 bases and the J gene lost 5 bases, with 16 bases spanning the gap. CDR3 protein: CASSPDLTPNEQYF. CDR3 DNA: TGTGCCAGCAGCCCGGACCTAACCCCCAACGAGCAGTACTTC.

The gene calls are TRBV28 and TRBJ1-4; a weak D match, TRBD1 (5 bases). This CDR3 has 15 residues. Deletions cut 1 base from V and 4 bases from J, with 10 bases between. Germline CDR1 reads MDHEN; CDR2 reads SYDVKM. Here the CDR3 DNA reads TGTGCCAGCAGTTTATTTCAGGGCTTTAATGAAAAACTGTTTTTT. Amino acids: CASSLFQGFNEKLFF. Complete variable domain (other parts from reference TRBV28 and TRBJ1-4): DVKVTQSSRYLVKRTGEKVFLECVQDMDHENMFWYRQDPGLGLRLIYFSYDVKMKEKGDIPEGYSVSREKKERFSLILESASTNQTSMYLCASSLFQGFNEKLFFGSGTQLSVL.

The rearrangement joins TRBV2 to TRBJ1-4; D possibly corresponds to TRBD1 (5 bases). There are 14 residues in the CDR3. The germline gives CDR1 SNHLY, CDR2 FYNNEI. Deletions cut 7 bases from V and 6 bases from J, with 15 bases between. The CDR3 region is CASKIQGGDEKLFF. The CDR3 bases are TGTGCCAGCAAGATTCAGGGAGGAGATGAAAAACTGTTTTTT.

This clone showed up just once. The chain's CDR3 is CASSLRGVTIYF. The CDR3 DNA reads TGTGCCAGCAGCTTGCGCGGGGTCACCATATATTTT. The gene calls are TRBV7-3 and TRBJ1-3; D unclear. The V gene's germline CDR1 is SGHTA and CDR2 FQGTGA. This CDR3 region has 12 residues. V shed 3 bases and J shed 9 bases, with 9 bases lying between them.